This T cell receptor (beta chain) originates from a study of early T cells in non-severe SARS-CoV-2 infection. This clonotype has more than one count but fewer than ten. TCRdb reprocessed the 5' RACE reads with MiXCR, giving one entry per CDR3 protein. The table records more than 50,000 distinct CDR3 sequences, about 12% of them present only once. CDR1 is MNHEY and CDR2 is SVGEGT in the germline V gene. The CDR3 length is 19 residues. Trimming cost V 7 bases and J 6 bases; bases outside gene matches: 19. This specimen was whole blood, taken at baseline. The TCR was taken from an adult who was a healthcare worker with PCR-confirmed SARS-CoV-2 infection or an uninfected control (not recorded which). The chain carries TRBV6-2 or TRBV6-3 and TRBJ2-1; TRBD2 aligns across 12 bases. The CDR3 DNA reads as TGTGCCAGCACGGGAAGAGACGGGCTAGCGGGAGGGATTCCCAATGAGCAGTTCTTC. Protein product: CASTGRDGLAGGIPNEQFF.